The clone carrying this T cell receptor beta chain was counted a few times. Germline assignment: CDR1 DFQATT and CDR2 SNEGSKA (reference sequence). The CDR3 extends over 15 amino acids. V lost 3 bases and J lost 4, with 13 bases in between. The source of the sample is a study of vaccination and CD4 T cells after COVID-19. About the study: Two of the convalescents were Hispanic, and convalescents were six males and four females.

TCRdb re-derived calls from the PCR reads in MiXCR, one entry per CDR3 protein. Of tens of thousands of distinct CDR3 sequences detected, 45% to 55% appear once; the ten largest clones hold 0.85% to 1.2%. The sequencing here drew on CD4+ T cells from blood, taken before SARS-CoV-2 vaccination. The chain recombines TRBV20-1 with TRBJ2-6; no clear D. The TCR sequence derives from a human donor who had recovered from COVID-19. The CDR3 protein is CSASLRATGANVLTF. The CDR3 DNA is TGCAGTGCTAGCCTCCGGGCAACAGGGGCCAACGTCCTGACTTTC.